One and the same sample provided the 9 T cell receptor beta chains below, sequenced in a study of cytomegalovirus exposure and HLA in healthy donors. Clones were read by immunoSEQ multiplex PCR, and TCRdb kept only the in-frame ones, dropping some. The sample has 150,000 to 160,000 clones, 86% seen once. Sequencing was done on a sample of PBMCs. The receptor source for this set is a man between 18 and 29 years old in good health and CMV-seropositive.

The chain couples TRBV7-6 to TRBJ2-5, with 7 bases matching TRBD2. Germline lookup yields CDR1 SGHVS and CDR2 FNYEAQ. V dropped 1 base and J dropped 5; count of bases not matched to a gene: 10. CDR3 length equals 16 residues. The CDR3 spells CASSLGGTGGVETQYF. In nucleotides, the CDR3 is TGTGCCAGCAGCTTAGGGGGGACGGGGGGAGTGGAGACCCAGTACTTC.

The chain has TRBV9 and TRBJ1-2; 7 nucleotides line up with TRBD1. This CDR3 spans 17 amino acids. V lost 2 bases, J lost 5 bases, and 15 bases stayed unmatched. CDR1 and CDR2 from the germline V gene are SGDLS and YYNGEE. CDR3 sequence: CASSVIRTGALGYGYTF. The CDR3 region has the DNA TGTGCCAGCAGCGTGATAAGGACAGGAGCCTTGGGGTATGGCTACACCTTC.

The rearrangement links TRBV2 to TRBJ2-5; 9 nucleotides match TRBD2. Trimming took 0 bases from V and 3 from J; bases not matched to a gene: 2. The CDR3 contains 15 residues. Germline CDR1 and CDR2: SNHLY and FYNNEI. The CDR3 is CASSEALAGEETQYF. CDR3 nucleotides: TGTGCCAGCAGTGAAGCTTTAGCGGGGGAAGAGACCCAGTACTTC.

This chain uses TRBV6-4 with TRBJ2-2, with 9 bases matching TRBD1. The V gene end was trimmed by 3 bases and the J gene end by 1 base; junction bases not matched to a gene: 3. Germline V gene data show CDR1 as MRHNA and CDR2 as SNTAGT. There are 16 residues in the CDR3. The CDR3 is CASSEMGQGNTGELFF. Here the CDR3 DNA reads TGTGCCAGCAGTGAGATGGGACAGGGGAACACCGGGGAGCTGTTTTTT.

The chain has TRBV5-6 and TRBJ1-1; tentative D call: TRBD1 (5 bases). The CDR3 runs to 15 residues. The V gene's germline CDR1 is SGHDT and CDR2 YYEEEE. The V end was cut by 0 bases, the J end by 4 bases, with 13 bases between. The CDR3 protein is CASSLVGGSGTEAFF. DNA of the CDR3: TGTGCCAGCAGCTTGGTGGGGGGATCAGGCACTGAAGCTTTCTTT.

The table lists this clone with many counts. Here the CDR3 DNA reads TGTGCCAGCAGCTTAGATCGGACAGGGGGGACCTACGAGCAGTACTTC. As protein: CASSLDRTGGTYEQYF. The chain carries TRBV11-3 and TRBJ2-7; TRBD1 agrees at 10 bases. The trim removed 0 bases at V and 2 bases at J, leaving 4 bases unmatched. This CDR3 has 16 residues. From germline, CDR1 is SGHNT and CDR2 YENEEA.

This clone was recorded once. The CDR3 sequence is CASSLHRAEDGYTF. The CDR3 nucleotides are TGCGCCAGCAGCTTACACAGGGCGGAGGATGGCTACACCTTC. The chain has TRBV5-1 and TRBJ1-2; D is perhaps TRBD1 (6 bases). Germline CDR1 reads SGHRS; CDR2 reads YFSETQ. Trimming stripped 2 bases from V and 6 bases from J, with 14 bases between. The CDR3 spans 14 residues.

The V and J genes are TRBV7-2 and TRBJ2-1; 8 nucleotides agree with TRBD2. The CDR3 spans 16 residues. The germline V gene encodes CDR1 SGHTA and CDR2 FQGNSA. The J segment lost 4 bases and the V segment lost 2 bases, leaving 7 bases of the junction unmatched. CDR3 loop: CASSLIGAGVYNEQFF. DNA for the CDR3: TGTGCCAGCAGCTTAATCGGAGCGGGAGTGTACAATGAGCAGTTCTTC. Supplemented by reference TRBV7-2 and TRBJ2-1, the full variable domain reads GAGVSQSPSNKVTEKGKDVELRCDPISGHTALYWYRQSLGQGLEFLIYFQGNSAPDKSGLPSDRFSAERTGGSVSTLTIQRTQQEDSAVYLCASSLIGAGVYNEQFFGPGTRLTVL.

The CDR3 loop is CASRSKTNTGELFF. CDR3 bases: TGTGCCAGCCGCTCTAAGACGAACACCGGGGAGCTGTTTTTT. The chain has TRBV2 and TRBJ2-2; unclear D gene. The CDR3 extends over 14 amino acids. V shed 8 bases and J shed 0 bases, with 10 bases lying between them. The germline V gene has CDR1 SNHLY and CDR2 FYNNEI.